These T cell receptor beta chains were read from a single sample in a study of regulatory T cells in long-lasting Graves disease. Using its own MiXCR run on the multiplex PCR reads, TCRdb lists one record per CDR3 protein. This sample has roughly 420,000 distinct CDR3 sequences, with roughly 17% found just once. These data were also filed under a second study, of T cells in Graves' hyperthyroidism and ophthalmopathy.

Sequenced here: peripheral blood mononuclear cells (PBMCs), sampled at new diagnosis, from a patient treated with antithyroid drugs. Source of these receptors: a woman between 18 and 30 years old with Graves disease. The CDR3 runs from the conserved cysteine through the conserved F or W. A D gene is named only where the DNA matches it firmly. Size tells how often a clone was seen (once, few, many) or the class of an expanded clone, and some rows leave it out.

CASSLGLAEYQETQYF TGTGCCAGCAGTTTAGGTTTAGCGGAGTACCAAGAGACCCAGTACTTC . many TRBJ2-5 TRBV28
CASSYSASGGYNEQFF TGTGCCAGCAGTTACTCGGCTAGCGGGGGCTACAATGAGCAGTTCTTC TRBD2 few TRBJ2-1 TRBV6-2/TRBV6-3
CALQSLAGETGELFF TGTGCCCTCCAATCTCTAGCGGGAGAGACCGGGGAGCTGTTTTTT TRBD2 many TRBJ2-2 TRBV30
CSAGTSGRAYEQYF TGCAGTGCCGGGACTAGCGGGAGGGCCTACGAGCAGTACTTC TRBD2 many TRBJ2-7 TRBV20-1
CSAPEAGTGAYEQYF TGCAGTGCTCCGGAAGCCGGGACAGGGGCCTACGAGCAGTACTTC TRBD1 few TRBJ2-7 TRBV20-1
CAWSRTGGYTF TGTGCCTGGAGTCGAACAGGGGGCTACACCTTC . few TRBJ1-2 TRBV30
CASSMELAWITETQYF TGTGCCAGCAGCATGGAATTGGCCTGGATTACCGAGACCCAGTACTTC . . TRBJ2-5 TRBV14
CAWRLAGDTGELFF TGTGCCTGGCGACTAGCCGGCGACACCGGGGAGCTGTTTTTT TRBD2 many TRBJ2-2 TRBV30
CASSEADRPEQYF TGTGCCAGCAGTGAAGCGGATCGGCCCGAGCAGTACTTC . many TRBJ2-7 TRBV6-1
CASSFSGSVPYEQYF TGCGCCAGCAGCTTTAGCGGGAGTGTCCCCTACGAGCAGTACTTC TRBD2 many TRBJ2-7 TRBV5-1
CSAYTALTDTQYF TGCAGTGCTTACACAGCCCTGACAGATACGCAGTATTTT . . TRBJ2-3 TRBV20-1
CSVEETGPTEAFF TGCAGCGTTGAAGAAACAGGGCCCACTGAAGCTTTCTTT . many TRBJ1-1 TRBV29-1
CAWSLAGRATQYF TGTGCCTGGAGCCTCGCAGGTCGGGCGACGCAGTATTTT . . TRBJ2-3 TRBV30
CASSPDGMHLNQPQHF TGTGCCAGCTCACCAGACGGGATGCACTTGAATCAGCCCCAGCATTTT . many TRBJ1-5 TRBV18
CASSHPIGVQREYTDTQYF TGTGCCAGCAGCCATCCCATTGGTGTCCAGCGGGAGTACACAGATACGCAGTATTTT TRBD2 many TRBJ2-3 TRBV3-1
CSVRNNNYGYTF TGCAGCGTTCGGAACAACAACTATGGCTACACCTTC . . TRBJ1-2 TRBV29-1
CASSSTGLSGAYEQYF TGTGCCAGCAGCTCCACCGGGTTGAGTGGAGCGTACGAGCAGTACTTC . many TRBJ2-7 TRBV5-6
CASSPGQVYSPLHF TGTGCCAGCAGCCCCGGACAGGTTTATTCACCCCTCCACTTT TRBD1 . TRBJ1-6 TRBV28
CASSSPLHYNSPLHF TGTGCCAGCAGTTCACCCCTCCACTATAATTCACCCCTCCACTTT . few TRBJ1-6 TRBV11-2
CASSPRLAGGGNYEQYF TGTGCCAGCAGTCCCCGACTAGCGGGAGGAGGCAACTACGAGCAGTACTTC TRBD2 . TRBJ2-7 TRBV12-3/TRBV12-4
CASSEVRVGYEQYF TGTGCCAGCAGTGAAGTGAGGGTCGGCTACGAGCAGTACTTC . . TRBJ2-7 TRBV2
CSATLGGYGYTF TGCAGTGCCACCTTGGGGGGCTATGGCTACACCTTC . few TRBJ1-2 TRBV20-1
CSVFLQGITGELFF TGCAGCGTGTTCTTACAGGGGATCACCGGGGAGCTGTTTTTT TRBD1 . TRBJ2-2 TRBV29-1
CASSEPTSGRVIDTQYF TGTGCCAGCAGCGAACCGACTAGCGGGAGGGTAATAGATACGCAGTATTTT TRBD2 . TRBJ2-3 TRBV7-9
CASSHRDEPYEQYF TGTGCCAGCAGCCACCGGGACGAACCCTACGAGCAGTACTTC . . TRBJ2-7 TRBV3-1
CSVEVVGPAGLFF TGCAGCGTTGAAGTTGTTGGTCCAGCAGGACTGTTTTTT . many TRBJ1-4 TRBV29-1